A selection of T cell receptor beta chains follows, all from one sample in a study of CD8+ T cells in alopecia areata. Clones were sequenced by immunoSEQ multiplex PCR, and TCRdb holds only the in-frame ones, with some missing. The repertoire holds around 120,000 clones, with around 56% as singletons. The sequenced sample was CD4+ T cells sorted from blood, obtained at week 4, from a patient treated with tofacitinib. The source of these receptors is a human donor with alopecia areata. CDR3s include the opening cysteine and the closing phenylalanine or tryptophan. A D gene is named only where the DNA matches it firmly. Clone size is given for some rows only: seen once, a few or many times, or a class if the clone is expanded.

TGCAGCGTTACAGGGGGCACAGATACGCAGTATTTT	CSVTGGTDTQYF	TRBJ2-3	few	TRBD1	TRBV29-1
TGCAGCGTTGGCTGGGGGGGCAACATTCAGTACTTC	CSVGWGGNIQYF	TRBJ2-4	NA	NA	TRBV29-1
TGTGCCTGCGACCGGGACAGGGTGCGCAATGAGCAGTTCTTC	CACDRDRVRNEQFF	TRBJ2-1	NA	TRBD1	TRBV30
TGTGCCAGCAGCGTAGAGGGTCTCCCCCGCAATGAGCAGTTCTTC	CASSVEGLPRNEQFF	TRBJ2-1	few	NA	TRBV9
TGCGCCAGCAGCGCGGGAGGAGCATCAAAGGAAGGGGACACCTTC	CASSAGGASKEGDTF	TRBJ1-2	once	NA	TRBV5-1
TGTGCCAGCAGCCCCGGACAGGGGCGGGTGGGCTACACCTTC	CASSPGQGRVGYTF	TRBJ1-2	NA	TRBD1	TRBV7-2
TGCAGCGCTACAGGTGGGGGCTACACCTTC	CSATGGGYTF	TRBJ1-2	NA	NA	TRBV29-1
TGCAGCGTGTTACCCTACAATGAGCAGTTCTTC	CSVLPYNEQFF	TRBJ2-1	NA	NA	TRBV29-1
TGTGCCTGGAGTGTACAACTAAACACAGATACGCAGTATTTT	CAWSVQLNTDTQYF	TRBJ2-3	NA	NA	TRBV30
TGTGCCAGCAGCCGCCGCCTAGCGAGAGAAAGCTACGAGCAGTACTTC	CASSRRLARESYEQYF	TRBJ2-7	NA	NA	TRBV5-6
TGTGCCAGCAGCCATGGAGTCTCTGGGGCCAACGTCCTGACTTTC	CASSHGVSGANVLTF	TRBJ2-6	NA	NA	TRBV6-5
TGTGCCTGGAGTATCCCCCGCGGTCGTTACTTC	CAWSIPRGRYF	TRBJ1-2	few	NA	TRBV30
TGTGCCTGGAGTATGGGTAACTATGGCTACACCTTC	CAWSMGNYGYTF	TRBJ1-2	NA	NA	TRBV30
TGCAGCGTTTGGCGACAGGGACCCAGCTACACCTTC	CSVWRQGPSYTF	TRBJ1-2	NA	TRBD1	TRBV29-1
TGTGCCAGCAGCCCGAGGGACAGGCGCAACACTGAAGCTTTCTTT	CASSPRDRRNTEAFF	TRBJ1-1	NA	TRBD1	TRBV14
TGTGCCAGCTCACCACAAGGCCGCTACACCTTC	CASSPQGRYTF	TRBJ1-2	NA	NA	TRBV18
TGTGCCTGGAACCCCGACAGGGCCAGGAACACCGGGGAGCTGTTTTTT	CAWNPDRARNTGELFF	TRBJ2-2	few	TRBD1	TRBV30
TGTGCCAGCAGTGAACTGGGGTCCTACGAGCAGTACTTC	CASSELGSYEQYF	TRBJ2-7	NA	NA	TRBV6-1
TGCGCCAGCAGCTTGGTTACTAGCGGGATCTACAATGAGCAGTTCTTC	CASSLVTSGIYNEQFF	TRBJ2-1	NA	TRBD2	TRBV5-1
TGCAGCGCCCGACAGGGTGGGAACAATGAGCAGTTCTTC	CSARQGGNNEQFF	TRBJ2-1	NA	TRBD1	TRBV29-1
TGTGCCAGCAGTGTGGGAATGAATAATGAGCAGTTCTTC	CASSVGMNNEQFF	TRBJ2-1	NA	NA	TRBV2
TGTGCCAGCAGCTTATCTGCAGGGGGCACGATGGGTGAGCAGTTCTTC	CASSLSAGGTMGEQFF	TRBJ2-1	medium-sized	TRBD1	TRBV7-9
TGTGCCTGGAAGCTCTCTGGGGCCAACGTCCTGACTTTC	CAWKLSGANVLTF	TRBJ2-6	NA	NA	TRBV30
TGTGCCTGGAGCTTGGGACGAGCTGAAGCTTTCTTT	CAWSLGRAEAFF	TRBJ1-1	NA	NA	TRBV30
TGCAGCGTTGCGTTCAGCAGGGACGGTGAAAAACTGTTTTTT	CSVAFSRDGEKLFF	TRBJ1-4	NA	NA	TRBV29-1
TGTGCCGGTTCGGACAGGGGGCCCACTGAAGCTTTCTTT	CAGSDRGPTEAFF	TRBJ1-1	NA	TRBD1	TRBV7-9
TGCAGCGTTCCTCTCGGGGGAAGGAATGAAAAACTGTTTTTT	CSVPLGGRNEKLFF	TRBJ1-4	NA	NA	TRBV29-1
TGTGCCTACACAATAGGGGGCTACGAGCAGTACTTC	CAYTIGGYEQYF	TRBJ2-7	few	NA	TRBV30
TGTGCCAGCAGCGTCACAGGGGGGAGGGCTGAAGCTTTCTTT	CASSVTGGRAEAFF	TRBJ1-1	NA	TRBD1	TRBV5-4
TGTGCCAGCAGTGTAATGGTGGGAATCGACGAGCAGTTCTTC	CASSVMVGIDEQFF	TRBJ2-1	NA	NA	TRBV25-1
TGTGCCAGCAGTGAAGTGGGGTGGTCCGAGCAGTACTTC	CASSEVGWSEQYF	TRBJ2-7	NA	NA	TRBV25-1
TGTGCCAGCTACCGGGGTCGGCAGCCCCAGCATTTT	CASYRGRQPQHF	TRBJ1-5	NA	NA	TRBV9
TGTGCCAGCTCACCACCGTTGCGGGGGATCAATGAGCAGTTCTTC	CASSPPLRGINEQFF	TRBJ2-1	few	TRBD2	TRBV18
TGTGCTAGCAGCTTCCACCCCGAAGAGACCCAGTACTTC	CASSFHPEETQYF	TRBJ2-5	NA	NA	TRBV7-7
TGTGCCAGCAGCGTAGGGCGGAGGGTCTACCCGACAGATACGCAGTATTTT	CASSVGRRVYPTDTQYF	TRBJ2-3	NA	NA	TRBV9
TGTGCCAGCAGCAAGGGGGGGTTTAGCAATCAGCCCCAGCATTTT	CASSKGGFSNQPQHF	TRBJ1-5	NA	NA	TRBV5-6